This is a list of T cell receptor beta chains from one sample in a study of blood T cell repertoires in COVID-19. The protocol was immunoSEQ multiplex PCR, while the TCRdb copy is restricted to in-frame clones and leaves out a portion. In the table there are 60,000 to 65,000 clones, around four fifths of which are singletons. The specimen sequenced was peripheral blood. The receptors here all came from a man aged 55 to 70 with COVID-19, enrolled during active disease. Each CDR3 is given with its conserved first and last residue. Each record gives: J gene, D gene, clone size, V gene, CDR3 DNA, CDR3 protein. The D gene is left open where the match is weak. Part of the rows lack a size; the others show once, few, many or a class for expanded clones.

j_call: TRBJ1-6
d_call: TRBD1
clone_size: few
v_call: TRBV3-1/TRBV3-2
cdr3_nt: TGTGCCAGCAGCCAAGATTGGACAGGGATGAGGAATTCACCCCTCCACTTT
cdr3_aa: CASSQDWTGMRNSPLHF

j_call: TRBJ2-5
d_call: .
clone_size: .
v_call: TRBV18
cdr3_nt: TGTGCCAGCTCACGGTTGAGGGAAGAGACCCAGTACTTC
cdr3_aa: CASSRLREETQYF

j_call: TRBJ2-1
d_call: .
clone_size: .
v_call: TRBV5-1
cdr3_nt: TGCGCCAGCAGCTTTTTTGGCGGGGCCAACAATGAGCAGTTCTTC
cdr3_aa: CASSFFGGANNEQFF

j_call: TRBJ2-1
d_call: TRBD2
clone_size: .
v_call: TRBV9
cdr3_nt: TGTGCCAGCAGCGTAGGTAGCGGGAGATACAATGAGCAGTTCTTC
cdr3_aa: CASSVGSGRYNEQFF

j_call: TRBJ1-4
d_call: TRBD1
clone_size: .
v_call: TRBV5-1
cdr3_nt: TGCGCCAGCAGCTTGGAGGGGACAGCTAATGAAAAACTGTTTTTT
cdr3_aa: CASSLEGTANEKLFF

j_call: TRBJ2-7
d_call: TRBD1
clone_size: few
v_call: TRBV30
cdr3_nt: TGTGCCTGGAGTGCGGGACAGTCGGGTGAGCAGTACTTC
cdr3_aa: CAWSAGQSGEQYF

j_call: TRBJ2-4
d_call: .
clone_size: few
v_call: TRBV11-3
cdr3_nt: TGTGCCAGCAGCTTAGATCTGGGCAGAACCAGCATTCAGTACTTC
cdr3_aa: CASSLDLGRTSIQYF

j_call: TRBJ2-4
d_call: TRBD1
clone_size: .
v_call: TRBV28
cdr3_nt: TGTGCCAGCAGTTTATACAGGGGTGGGTCCAAAAACATTCAGTACTTC
cdr3_aa: CASSLYRGGSKNIQYF

j_call: TRBJ2-7
d_call: .
clone_size: .
v_call: TRBV2
cdr3_nt: TGTGCCAGCGCTGCCTCTTTTGGGGGGGCCACCGGGTACGAGCAGTACTTC
cdr3_aa: CASAASFGGATGYEQYF

j_call: TRBJ2-7
d_call: .
clone_size: .
v_call: TRBV7-2
cdr3_nt: TGTGCCAGCAGCCCCCATTTGTACGAGCAGTACTTC
cdr3_aa: CASSPHLYEQYF

j_call: TRBJ1-6
d_call: TRBD1
clone_size: once
v_call: TRBV3-1/TRBV3-2
cdr3_nt: TGTGCCAGCAGCCTTATAACAGGGGTAAATTCACCCCTCCACTTT
cdr3_aa: CASSLITGVNSPLHF

j_call: TRBJ2-2
d_call: TRBD2
clone_size: .
v_call: TRBV6-5
cdr3_nt: TGTGCCAGCAGTTACGTGGGGGGGGCCGGGGAGCTGTTTTTT
cdr3_aa: CASSYVGGAGELFF

j_call: TRBJ1-4
d_call: .
clone_size: .
v_call: TRBV28
cdr3_nt: TGTGCCAGCTCGACGGGGAGGAATGAAAAACTGTTTTTT
cdr3_aa: CASSTGRNEKLFF

j_call: TRBJ2-3
d_call: .
clone_size: .
v_call: TRBV4-1
cdr3_nt: TGCGCCAGCAGCAGGGACAATACCTTTGGGGATACGCAGTATTTT
cdr3_aa: CASSRDNTFGDTQYF

j_call: TRBJ2-4
d_call: .
clone_size: .
v_call: TRBV5-1
cdr3_nt: TGCGCCAGCAGCCCAACAACAACAGGGTCCGGAAACATTCAGTACTTC
cdr3_aa: CASSPTTTGSGNIQYF

j_call: TRBJ1-2
d_call: TRBD1
clone_size: once
v_call: TRBV24-1
cdr3_nt: TGTGCCACCAGTGATTCCCCCTCAGGGGGGCGTGGCTACACCTTC
cdr3_aa: CATSDSPSGGRGYTF

j_call: TRBJ1-1
d_call: .
clone_size: once
v_call: TRBV12-3/TRBV12-4
cdr3_nt: TGTGCCAGCAGTTACAGCCGTTGGGTCTTT
cdr3_aa: CASSYSRWVF

j_call: TRBJ1-2
d_call: TRBD1
clone_size: .
v_call: TRBV6-6
cdr3_nt: TGTGCCAGCAGTTACACCGGGACAGGGAACTATGGCTACACCTTC
cdr3_aa: CASSYTGTGNYGYTF

j_call: TRBJ2-7
d_call: TRBD2
clone_size: few
v_call: TRBV5-1
cdr3_nt: TGCGCCAGCAGCTTGGAGGCAGGGTCTAGCGGGGGAGTTTCCTACGAGCAGTACTTC
cdr3_aa: CASSLEAGSSGGVSYEQYF

j_call: TRBJ1-1
d_call: TRBD1
clone_size: .
v_call: TRBV14
cdr3_nt: TGTGCCAGCAGCCAGACAGGGAAAGCTTTCTTT
cdr3_aa: CASSQTGKAFF

j_call: TRBJ1-2
d_call: TRBD1
clone_size: once
v_call: TRBV5-4
cdr3_nt: TGTGCCAGCAGCCCCTACGGGACAGATAAACACTATGGCTACACCTTC
cdr3_aa: CASSPYGTDKHYGYTF

j_call: TRBJ2-5
d_call: .
clone_size: .
v_call: TRBV7-9
cdr3_nt: TGTGCCAGCAGCTTAGCTCGGGATGGAGAGACCCAGTACTTC
cdr3_aa: CASSLARDGETQYF

j_call: TRBJ2-5
d_call: .
clone_size: .
v_call: TRBV10-3
cdr3_nt: TGTGCCATCAGTGTAAGGGGGAACCAAGAGACCCAGTACTTC
cdr3_aa: CAISVRGNQETQYF

j_call: TRBJ2-3
d_call: .
clone_size: .
v_call: TRBV30
cdr3_nt: TGTGCCTGGAGTGTAAGGTTAGCATCAGATACGCAGTATTTT
cdr3_aa: CAWSVRLASDTQYF

j_call: TRBJ2-1
d_call: .
clone_size: .
v_call: TRBV3-1/TRBV3-2
cdr3_nt: TGTGCCAGCAGCCAATTCACTAAAAATGAGCAGTTCTTC
cdr3_aa: CASSQFTKNEQFF

j_call: TRBJ2-3
d_call: .
clone_size: .
v_call: TRBV5-4
cdr3_nt: TGTGCCAGCAGTCCTGCCTCAACAGGGACCGGGGATACGCAGTATTTT
cdr3_aa: CASSPASTGTGDTQYF

j_call: TRBJ2-7
d_call: TRBD2
clone_size: few
v_call: TRBV27
cdr3_nt: TGTGCCAGCTACCAGCGGGACCGGAGCTCCTACGAGCAGTACTTC
cdr3_aa: CASYQRDRSSYEQYF

j_call: TRBJ1-4
d_call: .
clone_size: .
v_call: TRBV12-3/TRBV12-4
cdr3_nt: TGTGCCAGCAGTCAACGGGATGAAAAACTGTTTTTT
cdr3_aa: CASSQRDEKLFF

j_call: TRBJ1-3
d_call: .
clone_size: .
v_call: TRBV10-3
cdr3_nt: TGTGCCATCAGTGACGAGAAGTACTCTGGAAACACCATATATTTT
cdr3_aa: CAISDEKYSGNTIYF

j_call: TRBJ2-1
d_call: .
clone_size: .
v_call: TRBV11-1
cdr3_nt: TGTGCCAGCAGTCTTACAGATTCCGGTGAGCAGTTCTTC
cdr3_aa: CASSLTDSGEQFF

j_call: TRBJ2-7
d_call: TRBD1
clone_size: .
v_call: TRBV11-2
cdr3_nt: TGTGCCAGCAGCTTCGGGACAGCCACAACCTACGAGCAGTACTTC
cdr3_aa: CASSFGTATTYEQYF

j_call: TRBJ1-4
d_call: .
clone_size: many
v_call: TRBV7-9
cdr3_nt: TGTGCCAGCAGCTTACGGGGGACTAATGAAAAACTGTTTTTT
cdr3_aa: CASSLRGTNEKLFF

j_call: TRBJ2-7
d_call: .
clone_size: .
v_call: TRBV11-2
cdr3_nt: TGTGCCAGCAGCTTGGGCCAGACGGGGTACGAGCAGTACTTC
cdr3_aa: CASSLGQTGYEQYF

j_call: TRBJ2-4
d_call: TRBD2
clone_size: .
v_call: TRBV3-1/TRBV3-2
cdr3_nt: TGTGCCAGCAGCCTGGGGACTAGCGGGGGAAAAGGCTACATTCAGTACTTC
cdr3_aa: CASSLGTSGGKGYIQYF

j_call: TRBJ1-3
d_call: .
clone_size: .
v_call: TRBV6-5
cdr3_nt: TGTGCCAGCAGTTACTCGGGAGGGGGAGGTGGAAACACCATATATTTT
cdr3_aa: CASSYSGGGGGNTIYF

j_call: TRBJ2-1
d_call: .
clone_size: few
v_call: TRBV20-1
cdr3_nt: TGCAGTGTCAGGACAATGGAACAGTTCTTC
cdr3_aa: CSVRTMEQFF

j_call: TRBJ1-1
d_call: .
clone_size: .
v_call: TRBV28
cdr3_nt: TGTGCCAGCAGTTTAGGGGTCGTGGGGGCCGGGGCTTTCTTT
cdr3_aa: CASSLGVVGAGAFF

j_call: TRBJ2-7
d_call: TRBD2
clone_size: once
v_call: TRBV5-4
cdr3_nt: TGTGCCAGCAGCCTTAGGGAGGGTGCCTACGAGCAGTACTTC
cdr3_aa: CASSLREGAYEQYF

j_call: TRBJ1-5
d_call: TRBD1
clone_size: .
v_call: TRBV5-1
cdr3_nt: TGCGCCAGCAGCTTTACAGGGGTGGGACAGCCCCAGCATTTT
cdr3_aa: CASSFTGVGQPQHF

j_call: TRBJ2-3
d_call: TRBD2
clone_size: .
v_call: TRBV30
cdr3_nt: TGTGCCTGGAGTTCTAGCGGGGGGAATACGCAGTATTTT
cdr3_aa: CAWSSSGGNTQYF

j_call: TRBJ2-7
d_call: TRBD1
clone_size: .
v_call: TRBV5-1
cdr3_nt: TGCGCCAGCAGCCAGACAGGGGGCGGCTACGAGCAGTACTTC
cdr3_aa: CASSQTGGGYEQYF

j_call: TRBJ2-3
d_call: TRBD2
clone_size: .
v_call: TRBV9
cdr3_nt: TGTGCCAGCAGCGGGGGGAGGGGTCACACAGATACGCAGTATTTT
cdr3_aa: CASSGGRGHTDTQYF

j_call: TRBJ2-1
d_call: .
clone_size: .
v_call: TRBV2
cdr3_nt: TGTGCCAGGCCGTACCAGGCTGAGCAGTTCTTC
cdr3_aa: CARPYQAEQFF

j_call: TRBJ2-3
d_call: TRBD1
clone_size: .
v_call: TRBV24-1
cdr3_nt: TGTGCCACCAGTGATTACAGGGGGCGTGGAGATACGCAGTATTTT
cdr3_aa: CATSDYRGRGDTQYF

j_call: TRBJ2-1
d_call: TRBD2
clone_size: .
v_call: TRBV6-1
cdr3_nt: TGTGCCAGCAGTGAAATGAGCGGGGTGGGAGAGCAGTTCTTC
cdr3_aa: CASSEMSGVGEQFF

j_call: TRBJ1-1
d_call: TRBD1
clone_size: .
v_call: TRBV7-9
cdr3_nt: TGTGCCAGCAGCTTATTAGGACAGGGGCATGAAGCTTTCTTT
cdr3_aa: CASSLLGQGHEAFF

j_call: TRBJ2-3
d_call: TRBD1
clone_size: .
v_call: TRBV11-3
cdr3_nt: TGTGCCAGCAGAGACAGGGTTGAGACAGATACGCAGTATTTT
cdr3_aa: CASRDRVETDTQYF

j_call: TRBJ1-6
d_call: .
clone_size: .
v_call: TRBV30
cdr3_nt: TGTGCCACATCCAGGGGAAATACTAATAATTCACCCCTCCACTTT
cdr3_aa: CATSRGNTNNSPLHF

j_call: TRBJ2-1
d_call: TRBD2
clone_size: .
v_call: TRBV7-2
cdr3_nt: TGTGCCAGCAGCGAGGGGCGGGGGTACAATGAGCAGTTCTTC
cdr3_aa: CASSEGRGYNEQFF

j_call: TRBJ2-5
d_call: TRBD2
clone_size: .
v_call: TRBV11-3
cdr3_nt: TGTGCCAGCAGCTTCAACCTAGGGACTAGGCAAGAGACCCAGTACTTC
cdr3_aa: CASSFNLGTRQETQYF

j_call: TRBJ1-5
d_call: TRBD1
clone_size: few
v_call: TRBV6-2/TRBV6-3
cdr3_nt: TGTGCCAGCAGTCAGGGACAGGGTAGGAGGCCCCAGCATTTT
cdr3_aa: CASSQGQGRRPQHF

j_call: TRBJ2-5
d_call: .
clone_size: .
v_call: TRBV11-2
cdr3_nt: TGTGCCAGCTCCCCTTCTTCCGGGATGCATCGGACCCAGTACTTC
cdr3_aa: CASSPSSGMHRTQYF

j_call: TRBJ2-2
d_call: TRBD2
clone_size: .
v_call: TRBV29-1
cdr3_nt: TGCAGCGCTAACGGGAGGGACACCGGGGAGCTGTTTTTT
cdr3_aa: CSANGRDTGELFF

j_call: TRBJ2-7
d_call: TRBD2
clone_size: .
v_call: TRBV2
cdr3_nt: TGTGCCATAGGGACTAGCTACGAGCAGTACTTC
cdr3_aa: CAIGTSYEQYF

j_call: TRBJ1-5
d_call: .
clone_size: .
v_call: TRBV29-1
cdr3_nt: TGCAGCGTTGAAGCTGGAGGAAACCAGCCCCAGCATTTT
cdr3_aa: CSVEAGGNQPQHF

j_call: TRBJ2-7
d_call: .
clone_size: .
v_call: TRBV28
cdr3_nt: TGTGCCAGCAGTTTAGGTGGAGTAGGCTACGAGCAGTACTTC
cdr3_aa: CASSLGGVGYEQYF

j_call: TRBJ2-3
d_call: .
clone_size: .
v_call: TRBV4-1
cdr3_nt: TGCGCCAGCAGCCAAGTTCTAACCACAGATACGCAGTATTTT
cdr3_aa: CASSQVLTTDTQYF

j_call: TRBJ2-7
d_call: .
clone_size: .
v_call: TRBV10-3
cdr3_nt: TGTGCCATCAGTGAGTTACCGAGGGTGGGTGAGTACTTC
cdr3_aa: CAISELPRVGEYF

j_call: TRBJ2-3
d_call: .
clone_size: .
v_call: TRBV5-4
cdr3_nt: TGTGCCAGCAGCGATCGGACAAAGGCTAGCACAGATACGCAGTATTTT
cdr3_aa: CASSDRTKASTDTQYF